One and the same sample provided the 23 T cell receptor beta chains below, sequenced in a study of blood T cell repertoires in COVID-19. Profiled with immunoSEQ multiplex PCR; TCRdb holds only in-frame clones, not every one. The table shows fewer than 250,000 clones, with about nine tenths occurring only once. Sample: peripheral blood. These receptors were taken from a man aged 50-60 years with acute or convalescent COVID-19.

This chain connects TRBV29-1 to TRBJ2-1, with TRBD1 matching 8 bases. Germline V gene sequence: CDR1 SQVTM, CDR2 ANQGSEA. The CDR3 length is 13 residues. V lost 1 base, J lost 10 bases, and 6 bases stayed unmatched. The CDR3 DNA reads as TGCAGCGTTGAAGGAGCAGGGGGCGGCGAGCAGTTCTTC. Protein product: CSVEGAGGGEQFF.

The gene calls are TRBV7-6 and TRBJ2-7; 8 positions match TRBD1. CDR1 and CDR2 (germline): SGHVS, FNYEAQ. The CDR3 contains 15 residues. The V and J ends lost 1 base and 2 bases, in that order; junction bases with no gene match: 4. The DNA for the CDR3 is TGTGCCAGCAGCTTAGGGCGACAGGGGACCTACGAGCAGTACTTC. Residues: CASSLGRQGTYEQYF.

The genes are TRBV29-1 and TRBJ1-2, with a weak D call TRBD1 (6 bases). This CDR3 has 12 amino acids. Germline CDR1 SQVTM, CDR2 ANQGSEA. V lost 6 bases, J lost 8 bases, and 16 bases lay in between. The CDR3 DNA is TGCAGCGTCTCCACAGGGTCAGGAGGCTACACCTTC. Translating gives CSVSTGSGGYTF.

The chain links TRBV19 to TRBJ1-5; TRBD1 aligns across 9 bases. Unmatched junction bases numbered 7, after V lost 8 bases and J lost 2 bases. Germline lookup yields CDR1 LNHDA and CDR2 SQIVND (reference sequence). This CDR3 spans 15 amino acids. The DNA of the CDR3 is TGTGCCAGTCGTGACAGGGGGGAAGGCAATCAGCCCCAGCATTTT. Translation: CASRDRGEGNQPQHF.

This clone was seen only a few times. The chain is built from TRBV10-3 and TRBJ1-2; 9 bases are shared with TRBD1. Germline V gene sequence: CDR1 ENHRY, CDR2 SYGVKD. This CDR3 is 15 amino acids long. Unmatched junction bases numbered 4, after V lost 1 base and J lost 4 bases. CDR3 nucleotide sequence: TGTGCCATCAGTGAGTTGGGACAGGGACTCTATGGCTACACCTTC. It encodes CAISELGQGLYGYTF.

J is TRBJ1-1 and V is TRBV5-6; 8 nucleotides match TRBD1. The CDR3 runs 15 residues. Germline V gene lookup returns CDR1 SGHDT and CDR2 YYEEEE. Germline trimming cut 4 bases from V and 3 bases from J; bases unmatched to any gene: 8. The DNA for the CDR3 is TGTGCCAGCAGCGACGCAGGGGGCTGGGACACTGAAGCTTTCTTT. The encoded protein is CASSDAGGWDTEAFF.

The chain is built from TRBV4-1 and TRBJ2-2, with 10 nucleotides matching TRBD1. The V and J ends lost 6 bases and 0 bases, in that order; junction bases with no gene match: 1. Germline loops: CDR1 MGHRA, CDR2 YSYEKL. The CDR3 extends over 15 amino acids. CDR3 bases: TGCGCCAGCAGGACAGGGGGCGCGAACACCGGGGAGCTGTTTTTT. Encoded protein: CASRTGGANTGELFF.

The chain employs TRBV19 and TRBJ1-3; no definite D call. Germline CDR1 is LNHDA and CDR2 is SQIVND (reference sequence). V was trimmed by 0 bases and J by 0 bases, leaving 6 bases between them. The CDR3 length is 15 residues. The DNA for the CDR3 is TGTGCCAGTAGTATAGATCGGTCCTCTGGAAACACCATATATTTT. It translates to CASSIDRSSGNTIYF.

The chain carries TRBV6-1 and TRBJ1-2, with D perhaps TRBD1 (5 bases). The CDR3 sequence is 17 residues long. The germline V and J ends were trimmed by 3 bases and 1 base, with 18 bases remaining between them. Germline CDR1 reads MNHNS; CDR2 reads SASEGT. CDR3 nucleotides: TGTGCCAGCAGTGACGGCAGGGTGGGGAATAGTAACTATGGCTACACCTTC. Translation gives CASSDGRVGNSNYGYTF.

The V gene is TRBV5-1, the J gene TRBJ1-1; weak D call: TRBD1 (5 bases). Trimming stripped 2 bases from V and 2 bases from J, with 16 bases between. Germline CDR1 SGHRS, CDR2 YFSETQ. The CDR3 has 16 amino acids. CDR3 residues: CASSLATGIVNTEAFF. Written as DNA, the CDR3 is TGCGCCAGCAGCTTAGCCACAGGTATCGTTAACACTGAAGCTTTCTTT.

The V and J genes are TRBV3-1 (or the pseudogene TRBV3-2) and TRBJ1-4, with TRBD1 matching 8 bases. V lost 4 bases, J lost 3 bases, and 10 bases stayed unmatched. The CDR3 sequence is 17 residues long. The germline CDR1 and CDR2 sequences are LGHDT and YNNKEL (reference sequence). For the CDR3, the DNA is TGTGCCAGCAGCCCTGGACAGGGATTCTTTCCTAATGAAAAACTGTTTTTT. Translating it yields CASSPGQGFFPNEKLFF.

The chain is built from TRBV27 and TRBJ2-1, with 10 bases fitting TRBD2. Per the germline V gene, CDR1 is MNHEY and CDR2 is SMNVEV (reference sequence). The CDR3 contains 15 residues. V shed 3 bases, J shed 4 bases, and the junction held 3 bases outside the gene matches. Here the CDR3 reads CASSFERGGYNEQFF. CDR3 coding DNA: TGTGCCAGCAGTTTTGAGCGGGGGGGGTACAATGAGCAGTTCTTC.

This rearrangement joins TRBV5-1 to TRBJ1-3, with D uncertain. The CDR3 is made up of 14 amino acids. Germline V gene sequence: CDR1 SGHRS, CDR2 YFSETQ. Trimming removed 0 bases at V and 4 bases at J, with 8 bases between. The CDR3 coding sequence is TGCGCCAGCAGCTTGGTCGCAGGAGGAAACACCATATATTTT. It translates to CASSLVAGGNTIYF. Looking up the rest from reference TRBV5-1 and TRBJ1-3 gives the full variable domain: KAGVTQTPRYLIKTRGQQVTLSCSPISGHRSVSWYQQTPGQGLQFLFEYFSETQRNKGNFPGRFSGRQFSNSRSEMNVSTLELGDSALYLCASSLVAGGNTIYFGEGSWLTVV.

V and J are TRBV28 and TRBJ2-1; 12 bases are a match to TRBD2. Trimming took 8 bases from V and 1 from J; bases not matched to a gene: 3. This CDR3 is built from 15 residues. Per germline, CDR1 MDHEN and CDR2 SYDVKM. CDR3 loop: CASASGGVSYNEQFF. CDR3 sequence (DNA): TGTGCCAGCGCTAGCGGGGGGGTGTCCTACAATGAGCAGTTCTTC. Drawing the rest from reference TRBV28 and TRBJ2-1, the complete variable domain is DVKVTQSSRYLVKRTGEKVFLECVQDMDHENMFWYRQDPGLGLRLIYFSYDVKMKEKGDIPEGYSVSREKKERFSLILESASTNQTSMYLCASASGGVSYNEQFFGPGTRLTVL.

V and J are TRBV5-1 and TRBJ1-3; perhaps TRBD1 as D (6 bases). There are 14 residues in the CDR3. Per germline, CDR1 SGHRS and CDR2 YFSETQ. Trimming took 4 bases from V and 0 from J, leaving 8 bases between them. In DNA, the CDR3 is TGCGCCAGCAGCACAGGGTCCTCTGGAAACACCATATATTTT. Protein product: CASSTGSSGNTIYF.

This sequence joins TRBV11-2 and TRBJ1-1; D perhaps matches TRBD1 (5 bases). The germline gives CDR1 SGHAT, CDR2 FQNNGV. This CDR3 has 16 residues. Trimming removed 5 bases from V and 1 base from J, with 17 bases in between. CDR3 in amino acids: CASSPPGRGQNTEAFF. For the CDR3, the DNA is TGTGCCAGCAGCCCACCTGGGAGGGGCCAGAACACTGAAGCTTTCTTT. Drawing the rest from reference TRBV11-2 and TRBJ1-1, the complete variable domain is EAGVAQSPRYKIIEKRQSVAFWCNPISGHATLYWYQQILGQGPKLLIQFQNNGVVDDSQLPKDRFSAERLKGVDSTLKIQPAKLEDSAVYLCASSPPGRGQNTEAFFGQGTRLTVV.

J is TRBJ2-6 and V is TRBV2; the D gene is possibly TRBD2 (6 bases). The V gene's germline CDR1 is SNHLY and CDR2 FYNNEI. CDR3 length equals 16 residues. V shed 10 bases and J shed 1 base, with 17 bases lying between them. In DNA, the CDR3 is TGTGCCACTTCGGGACTTTTGAGATCTGGGGCCAACGTCCTGACTTTC. Translated, it gives CATSGLLRSGANVLTF.

The chain combines TRBV5-6 with TRBJ1-6, with TRBD1 matching over 8 bases. Germline trimming cut 3 bases from V and 7 bases from J; bases unmatched to any gene: 6. Germline V gene lookup returns CDR1 SGHDT and CDR2 YYEEEE. CDR3 length: 15 amino acids. As DNA, the CDR3 is TGTGCCAGCAGCTCACCGACAGGGGACAATTCACCCCTCCACTTT. It encodes CASSSPTGDNSPLHF.

V is TRBV10-3 and J is TRBJ2-7; TRBD2 aligns across 9 bases. The CDR3 has 15 amino acids. Germline CDR1 is ENHRY and CDR2 is SYGVKD. Germline trimming cut 2 bases from V and 4 bases from J; bases unmatched to any gene: 6. The DNA for the CDR3 is TGTGCCATCAGTGAGGGGTCTAGCGGGGTATACGAGCAGTACTTC. Translated, it gives CAISEGSSGVYEQYF.

V is TRBV6-5 and J is TRBJ2-5; 15 bases are a match to TRBD2. CDR3 length: 15 amino acids. V dropped 6 bases and J dropped 7; count of bases not matched to a gene: 6. The germline gives CDR1 MNHEY, CDR2 SVGAGI. This CDR3 reads CASSPRTSGGGTQYF. DNA for the CDR3: TGTGCCAGCAGCCCCCGGACTAGCGGGGGGGGGACCCAGTACTTC.

This sequence joins TRBV7-9 and TRBJ1-2; 9 bases map to TRBD1. The CDR3 is 14 amino acids. After removal of 5 bases from V and 5 bases from J, the junction contained 6 bases not matched to a gene. Germline V gene sequence: CDR1 SEHNR, CDR2 FQNEAQ (reference sequence). CDR3 amino acids: CASSRDREGYGYTF. The CDR3 nucleotides read TGTGCCAGCAGCCGGGACAGGGAGGGTTATGGCTACACCTTC.

This clone was picked up a small number of times. The rearrangement links TRBV4-2 to TRBJ1-1; 7 bases match TRBD1. The ends lost 2 bases at V and 1 base at J; junction bases unmatched: 1. CDR3 length: 14 amino acids. Germline CDR1 LGHNA, CDR2 YNFKEQ. The CDR3 DNA sequence: TGTGCCAGCAGCCAAAGGGACAGGAACACTGAAGCTTTCTTT. Translated: CASSQRDRNTEAFF.

This chain connects TRBV9 to TRBJ2-2, with 11 bases matching TRBD1. The CDR3 spans 16 residues. Germline values: CDR1 SGDLS, CDR2 YYNGEE. The V segment lost 2 bases and the J segment 5 bases; nucleotides outside the gene matches: 5. For the CDR3, the DNA is TGTGCCAGCAGCGTGGGACAGGGGGTGAGGACCGGGGAGCTGTTTTTT. Encoded protein: CASSVGQGVRTGELFF.